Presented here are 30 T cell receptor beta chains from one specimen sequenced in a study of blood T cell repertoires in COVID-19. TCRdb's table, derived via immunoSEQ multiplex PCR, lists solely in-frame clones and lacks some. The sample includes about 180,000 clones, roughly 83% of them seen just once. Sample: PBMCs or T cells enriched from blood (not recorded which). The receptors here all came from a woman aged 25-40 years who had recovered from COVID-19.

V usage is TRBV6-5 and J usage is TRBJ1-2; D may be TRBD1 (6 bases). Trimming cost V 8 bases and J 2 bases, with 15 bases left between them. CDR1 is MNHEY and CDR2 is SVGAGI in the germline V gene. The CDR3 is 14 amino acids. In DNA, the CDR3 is TGTGCCAGCCATCTCAGCACAGGGAACTATGGCTACACCTTC. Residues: CASHLSTGNYGYTF.

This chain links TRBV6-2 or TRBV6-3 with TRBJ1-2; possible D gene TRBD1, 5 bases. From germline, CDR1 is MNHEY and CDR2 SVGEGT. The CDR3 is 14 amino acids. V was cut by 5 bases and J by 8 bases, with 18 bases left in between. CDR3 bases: TGTGCCAGCAGTGTAGGACAACTGGATGCGGGCTACACCTTC. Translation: CASSVGQLDAGYTF.

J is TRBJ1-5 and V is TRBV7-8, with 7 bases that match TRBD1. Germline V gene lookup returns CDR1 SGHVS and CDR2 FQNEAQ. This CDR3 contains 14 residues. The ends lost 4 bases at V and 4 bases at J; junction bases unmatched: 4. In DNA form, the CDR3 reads TGTGCCAGCAGCTCCGGGACAGAAAATCAGCCCCAGCATTTT. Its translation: CASSSGTENQPQHF.

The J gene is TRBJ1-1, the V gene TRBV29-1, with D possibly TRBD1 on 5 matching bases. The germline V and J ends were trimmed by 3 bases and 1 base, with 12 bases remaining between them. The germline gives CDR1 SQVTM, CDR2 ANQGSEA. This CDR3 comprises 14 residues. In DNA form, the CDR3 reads TGCAGCGTTGAGGGGAAAACAGGGAACACTGAAGCTTTCTTT. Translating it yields CSVEGKTGNTEAFF.

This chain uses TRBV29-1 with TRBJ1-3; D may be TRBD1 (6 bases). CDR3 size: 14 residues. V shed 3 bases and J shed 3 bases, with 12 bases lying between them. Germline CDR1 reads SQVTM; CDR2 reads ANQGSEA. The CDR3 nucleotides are TGCAGCGTTGACGCCAGGGGAGATGGAAACACCATATATTTT. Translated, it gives CSVDARGDGNTIYF.

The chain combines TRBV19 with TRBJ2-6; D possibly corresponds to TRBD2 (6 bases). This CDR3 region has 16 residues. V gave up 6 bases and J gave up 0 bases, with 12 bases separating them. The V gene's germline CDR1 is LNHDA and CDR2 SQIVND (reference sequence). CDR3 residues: CASSPQGGSGANVLTF. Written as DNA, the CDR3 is TGTGCCAGTAGCCCCCAGGGAGGCTCTGGGGCCAACGTCCTGACTTTC.

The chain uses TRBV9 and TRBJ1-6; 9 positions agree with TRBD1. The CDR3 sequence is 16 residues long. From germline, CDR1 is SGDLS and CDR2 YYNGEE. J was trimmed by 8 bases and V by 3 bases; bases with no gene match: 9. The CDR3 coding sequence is TGTGCCAGCAGCGCGCCCGGGACAGGGAGAGATTCACCCCTCCACTTT. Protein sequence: CASSAPGTGRDSPLHF.

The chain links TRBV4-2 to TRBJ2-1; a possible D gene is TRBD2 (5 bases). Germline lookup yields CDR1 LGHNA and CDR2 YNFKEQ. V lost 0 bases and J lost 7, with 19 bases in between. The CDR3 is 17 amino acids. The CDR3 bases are TGTGCCAGCAGCCAAGATTTGGTAACGGGAAGGGTTAATGAGCAGTTCTTC. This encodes CASSQDLVTGRVNEQFF.

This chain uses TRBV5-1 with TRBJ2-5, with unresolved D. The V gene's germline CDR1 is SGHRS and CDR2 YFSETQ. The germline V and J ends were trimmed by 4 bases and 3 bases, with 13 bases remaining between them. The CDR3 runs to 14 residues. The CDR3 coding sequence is TGCGCCAGCAGCCCTGCAACTAACGAAGAGACCCAGTACTTC. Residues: CASSPATNEETQYF.

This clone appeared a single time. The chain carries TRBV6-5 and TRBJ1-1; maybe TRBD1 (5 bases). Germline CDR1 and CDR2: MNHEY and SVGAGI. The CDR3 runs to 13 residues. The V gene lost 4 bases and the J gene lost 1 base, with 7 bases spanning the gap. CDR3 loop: CASSFGGNTEAFF. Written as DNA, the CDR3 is TGTGCCAGCAGTTTCGGGGGGAACACTGAAGCTTTCTTT.

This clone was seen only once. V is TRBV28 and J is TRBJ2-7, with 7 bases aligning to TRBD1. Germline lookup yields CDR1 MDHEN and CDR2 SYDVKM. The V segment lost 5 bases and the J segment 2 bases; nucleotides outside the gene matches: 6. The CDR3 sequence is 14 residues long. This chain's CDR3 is CASSTTGDPYEQYF. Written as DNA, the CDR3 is TGTGCCAGCAGTACTACAGGGGACCCCTACGAGCAGTACTTC.

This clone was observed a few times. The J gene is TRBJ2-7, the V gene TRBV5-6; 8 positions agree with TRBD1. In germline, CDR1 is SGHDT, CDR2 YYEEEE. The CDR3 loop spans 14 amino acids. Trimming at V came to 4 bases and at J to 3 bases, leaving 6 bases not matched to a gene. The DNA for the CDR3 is TGTGCCAGCAGCAGCAGGGGGCCCCTCTACGAGCAGTACTTC. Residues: CASSSRGPLYEQYF.

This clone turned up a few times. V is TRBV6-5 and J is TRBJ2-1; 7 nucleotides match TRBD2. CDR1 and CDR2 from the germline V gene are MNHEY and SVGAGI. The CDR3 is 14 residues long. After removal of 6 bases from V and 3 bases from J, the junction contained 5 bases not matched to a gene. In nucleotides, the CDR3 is TGTGCCAGCAGCCCGGGAGGTGGCTACAATGAGCAGTTCTTC. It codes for CASSPGGGYNEQFF.

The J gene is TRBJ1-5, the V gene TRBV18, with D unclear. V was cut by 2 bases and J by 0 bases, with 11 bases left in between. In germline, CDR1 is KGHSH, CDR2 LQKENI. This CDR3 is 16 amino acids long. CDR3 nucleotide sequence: TGTGCCAGCTCACCAGTACCACAATATAGCAATCAGCCCCAGCATTTT. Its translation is CASSPVPQYSNQPQHF.

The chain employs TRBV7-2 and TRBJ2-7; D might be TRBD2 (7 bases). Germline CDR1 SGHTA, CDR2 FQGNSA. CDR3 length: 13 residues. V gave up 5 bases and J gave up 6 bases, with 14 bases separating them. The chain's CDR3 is CASSQGRAREQYF. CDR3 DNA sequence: TGTGCCAGCAGCCAGGGGAGGGCCCGCGAGCAGTACTTC.

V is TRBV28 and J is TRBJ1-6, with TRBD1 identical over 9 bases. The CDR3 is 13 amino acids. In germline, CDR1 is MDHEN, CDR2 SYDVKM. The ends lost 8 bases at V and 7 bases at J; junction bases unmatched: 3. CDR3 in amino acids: CASRDRENSPLHF. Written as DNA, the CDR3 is TGTGCCAGCCGGGACAGGGAAAATTCACCCCTCCACTTT.

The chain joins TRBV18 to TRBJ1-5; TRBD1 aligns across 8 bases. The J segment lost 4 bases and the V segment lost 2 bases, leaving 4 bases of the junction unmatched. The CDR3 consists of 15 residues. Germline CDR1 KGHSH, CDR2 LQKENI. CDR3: CASSPGTGKNQPQHF. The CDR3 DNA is TGTGCCAGCTCACCAGGGACAGGTAAAAATCAGCCCCAGCATTTT.

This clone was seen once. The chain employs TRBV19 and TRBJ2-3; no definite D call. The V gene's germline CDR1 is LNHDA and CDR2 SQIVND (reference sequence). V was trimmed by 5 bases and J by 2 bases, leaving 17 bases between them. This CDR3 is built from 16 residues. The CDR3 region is CASSYPLVGATDTQYF. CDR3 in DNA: TGTGCCAGTAGTTACCCTTTGGTTGGAGCCACAGATACGCAGTATTTT.

The CDR3 DNA sequence: TGCGCCAGCAGCTTGGCCAACGTAGGGGCCACAGATACGCAGTATTTT. Protein product: CASSLANVGATDTQYF. The rearrangement joins TRBV5-1 to TRBJ2-3, with a tentative D call TRBD1 (5 bases). In germline, CDR1 is SGHRS, CDR2 YFSETQ. V lost 0 bases, J lost 2 bases, and 13 bases lay in between. There are 16 residues in the CDR3. The full variable domain, its missing parts supplied by reference TRBV5-1 and TRBJ2-3, is KAGVTQTPRYLIKTRGQQVTLSCSPISGHRSVSWYQQTPGQGLQFLFEYFSETQRNKGNFPGRFSGRQFSNSRSEMNVSTLELGDSALYLCASSLANVGATDTQYFGPGTRLTVL.

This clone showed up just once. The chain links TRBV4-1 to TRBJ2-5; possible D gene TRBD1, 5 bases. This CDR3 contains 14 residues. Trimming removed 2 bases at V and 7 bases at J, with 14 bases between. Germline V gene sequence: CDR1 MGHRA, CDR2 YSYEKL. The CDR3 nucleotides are TGCGCCAGCAGCCAACGCCTAAATCAGGGGACCCAGTACTTC. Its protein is CASSQRLNQGTQYF.

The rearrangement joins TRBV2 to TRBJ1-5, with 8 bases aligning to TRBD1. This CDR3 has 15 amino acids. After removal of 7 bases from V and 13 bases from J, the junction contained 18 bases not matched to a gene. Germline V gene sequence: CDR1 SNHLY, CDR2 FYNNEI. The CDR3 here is CASTTSGQGASTQHF. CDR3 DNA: TGTGCCAGCACTACCTCGGGGCAGGGGGCTTCCACTCAGCATTTT.

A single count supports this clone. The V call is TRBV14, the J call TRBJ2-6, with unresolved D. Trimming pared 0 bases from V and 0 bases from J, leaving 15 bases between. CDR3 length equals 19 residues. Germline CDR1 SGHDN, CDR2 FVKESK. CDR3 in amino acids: CASSQDIVVEYSGANVLTF. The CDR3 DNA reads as TGTGCCAGCAGCCAAGATATTGTCGTGGAGTACTCTGGGGCCAACGTCCTGACTTTC.

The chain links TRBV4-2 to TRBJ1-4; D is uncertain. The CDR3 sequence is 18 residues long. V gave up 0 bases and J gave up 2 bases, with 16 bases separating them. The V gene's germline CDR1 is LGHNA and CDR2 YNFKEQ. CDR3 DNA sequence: TGTGCCAGCAGCCAAGATTGGCCGAAATTACACACTAATGAAAAACTGTTTTTT. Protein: CASSQDWPKLHTNEKLFF.

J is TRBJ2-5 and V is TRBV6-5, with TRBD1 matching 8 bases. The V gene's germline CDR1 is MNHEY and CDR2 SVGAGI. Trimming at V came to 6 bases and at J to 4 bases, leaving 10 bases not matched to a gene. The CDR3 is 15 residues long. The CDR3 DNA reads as TGTGCCAGCAGCCAACCCCGCAGGGGGCGAGAGACCCAGTACTTC. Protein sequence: CASSQPRRGRETQYF.

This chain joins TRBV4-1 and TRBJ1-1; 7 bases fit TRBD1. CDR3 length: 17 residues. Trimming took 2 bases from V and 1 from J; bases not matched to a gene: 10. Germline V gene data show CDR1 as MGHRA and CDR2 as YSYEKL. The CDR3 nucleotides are TGCGCCAGCAGCCAATTTTCACGGACAGGAGGGAACACTGAAGCTTTCTTT. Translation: CASSQFSRTGGNTEAFF.

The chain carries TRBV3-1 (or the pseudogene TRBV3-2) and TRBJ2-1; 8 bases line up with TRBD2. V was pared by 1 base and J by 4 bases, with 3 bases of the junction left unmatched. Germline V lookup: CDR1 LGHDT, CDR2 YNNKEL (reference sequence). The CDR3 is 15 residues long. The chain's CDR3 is CASSQGLARYNEQFF. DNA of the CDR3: TGTGCCAGCAGCCAAGGACTAGCGAGATACAATGAGCAGTTCTTC.

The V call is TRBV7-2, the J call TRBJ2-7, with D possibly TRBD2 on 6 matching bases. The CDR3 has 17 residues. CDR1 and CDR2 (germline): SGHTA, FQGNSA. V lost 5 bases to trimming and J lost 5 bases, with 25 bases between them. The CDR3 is CASSPEGGGSGAHEQYF. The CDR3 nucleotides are TGTGCCAGCAGCCCCGAAGGAGGAGGGAGTGGTGCCCACGAGCAGTACTTC.

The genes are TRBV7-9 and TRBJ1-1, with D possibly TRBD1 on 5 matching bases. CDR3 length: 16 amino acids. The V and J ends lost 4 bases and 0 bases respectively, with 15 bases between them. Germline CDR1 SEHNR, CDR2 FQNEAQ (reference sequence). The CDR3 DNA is TGTGCCAGCAGCTCCTCGGGGGGAGGCTTGAACACTGAAGCTTTCTTT. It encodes CASSSSGGGLNTEAFF.

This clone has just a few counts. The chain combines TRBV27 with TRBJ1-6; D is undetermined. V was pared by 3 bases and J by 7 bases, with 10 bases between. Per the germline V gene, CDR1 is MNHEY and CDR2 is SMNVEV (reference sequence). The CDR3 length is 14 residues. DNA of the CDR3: TGTGCCAGCAGTTTTCAAGAGGGAAATTCACCCCTCCACTTT. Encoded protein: CASSFQEGNSPLHF.

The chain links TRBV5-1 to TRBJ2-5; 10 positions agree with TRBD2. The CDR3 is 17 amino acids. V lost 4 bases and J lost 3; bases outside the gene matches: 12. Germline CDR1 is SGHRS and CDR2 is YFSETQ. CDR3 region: CASSPRGIAGGEETQYF. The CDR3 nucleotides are TGCGCCAGCAGCCCGCGGGGAATAGCGGGAGGTGAAGAGACCCAGTACTTC.